Listed below are T cell receptor beta chains from one sample, sequenced in a study of T cell responses to AZD1222 COVID-19 vaccine. Assay: immunoSEQ multiplex PCR; the TCRdb copy retains only in-frame clones and omits some. The top ten clones hold 3% to 3.5% of a sample with over 150,000 clones, roughly 92% of them seen once. This material consisted of peripheral blood, taken 28 days after the second AZD1222 dose. All receptors derive from an adult who received the AZD1222 COVID-19 vaccine. CDR3s include the opening cysteine and the closing phenylalanine or tryptophan. The D gene is left open where the match is weak. A clone size is listed for some rows: how often the clone was seen (once, few, many), or a class if it is expanded.

v_gene	abundance	d_gene	j_gene	CDR3aa	CDR3nt
TRBV3-1/TRBV3-2	-	-	TRBJ1-3	CASSQVGGFGNTIYF	TGTGCCAGCAGCCAAGTGGGCGGGTTTGGAAACACCATATATTTT
TRBV28	-	TRBD2	TRBJ2-5	CASSFRGSGETQYF	TGTGCCAGCAGTTTTCGCGGGAGCGGAGAGACCCAGTACTTC
TRBV6-5	-	-	TRBJ2-7	CASRGSAGGSYEQYF	TGTGCCAGCAGGGGCTCAGCAGGCGGCTCCTACGAGCAGTACTTC
TRBV27	-	-	TRBJ1-1	CASSLFPRTHRGTEAFF	TGTGCCAGCAGTTTGTTCCCCCGTACACACCGGGGGACTGAAGCTTTCTTT
TRBV3-1/TRBV3-2	-	-	TRBJ1-2	CASSPIGERGKKNYGYTF	TGTGCCAGCAGCCCGATAGGAGAGCGGGGAAAGAAAAACTATGGCTACACCTTC
TRBV28	-	TRBD1	TRBJ2-6	CASSLWQGASGANVLTF	TGTGCCAGCAGTCTTTGGCAGGGGGCATCTGGGGCCAACGTCCTGACTTTC
TRBV24-1	-	-	TRBJ2-5	CATSDRGGNQETQYF	TGTGCCACCAGTGATCGCGGAGGAAACCAAGAGACCCAGTACTTC
TRBV6-7	-	-	TRBJ1-1	CASSYSRAEAFF	TGTGCCAGCAGTTACTCAAGAGCTGAAGCTTTCTTT
TRBV5-1	-	-	TRBJ2-1	CASRSGLGLFF	TGCGCCAGCAGATCGGGATTGGGTCTGTTCTTC
TRBV2	-	TRBD2	TRBJ2-1	CASSLAGVVNEQFF	TGTGCCAGCAGTCTAGCGGGAGTTGTTAATGAGCAGTTCTTC
TRBV5-1	-	-	TRBJ2-6	CASRVPGANVLTF	TGCGCCAGCAGGGTACCTGGGGCCAACGTCCTGACTTTC
TRBV7-3	-	-	TRBJ1-1	CASSLYGGTNTEAFF	TGTGCCAGCAGCTTATACGGGGGGACGAACACTGAAGCTTTCTTT
TRBV7-3	-	-	TRBJ2-2	CASSSRGPGELFF	TGTGCCAGCAGCTCCAGGGGTCCCGGGGAGCTGTTTTTT
TRBV5-8	-	-	TRBJ1-2	CASSPDRTYGYTF	TGTGCCAGCAGCCCTGACAGAACCTATGGCTACACCTTC
TRBV7-2	-	-	TRBJ2-6	CASMASGANVLTF	TGTGCCAGCATGGCGTCTGGGGCCAACGTCCTGACTTTC
TRBV7-9	-	TRBD1	TRBJ1-6	CASSPRQGLNSPLHF	TGTGCCAGCAGCCCCCGACAGGGTTTGAATTCACCCCTCCACTTT
TRBV6-5	-	-	TRBJ2-3	CASSRPAGNTDTQYF	TGTGCCAGCAGTCGCCCCGCGGGGAACACAGATACGCAGTATTTT
TRBV5-6	few	TRBD1	TRBJ1-5	CASSRGRGNNQPQHF	TGTGCCAGCAGCCGGGGCAGGGGGAACAATCAGCCCCAGCATTTT
TRBV30	once	-	TRBJ1-3	CAWSDRGASGNTIYF	TGTGCCTGGAGCGATAGAGGGGCGTCTGGAAACACCATATATTTT
TRBV27	-	-	TRBJ2-3	CASSFWDQPGADTQYF	TGTGCCAGCAGTTTTTGGGACCAACCCGGGGCAGATACGCAGTATTTT
TRBV29-1	-	-	TRBJ1-4	CSVGQSTNEKLFF	TGCAGCGTTGGACAGTCAACTAATGAAAAACTGTTTTTT
TRBV28	-	TRBD1	TRBJ1-1	CASSPGQGRTEAFF	TGTGCCAGCAGCCCTGGACAGGGAAGAACTGAAGCTTTCTTT
TRBV7-6	-	TRBD2	TRBJ2-1	CASSSLAGVSHEQFF	TGTGCCAGCAGCTCGCTAGCGGGAGTTTCTCATGAGCAGTTCTTC
TRBV7-9	-	-	TRBJ1-1	CASSVSGAQTEAFF	TGTGCCAGCAGCGTGTCCGGTGCGCAAACTGAAGCTTTCTTT
TRBV11-3	once	-	TRBJ1-2	CASSSTANYGYTF	TGTGCCAGCAGTTCTACAGCTAACTATGGCTACACCTTC
TRBV28	-	TRBD1	TRBJ1-5	CASRLFRDRDYSNQPQHF	TGTGCCAGCCGTTTATTCCGGGACAGGGACTATAGCAATCAGCCCCAGCATTTT
TRBV7-3	-	-	TRBJ2-7	CASSRQPAGEQYF	TGTGCCAGCAGTCGACAGCCCGCGGGCGAGCAGTACTTC
TRBV15	-	-	TRBJ2-2	CATSRDNTGELFF	TGTGCCACCAGCAGAGATAACACCGGGGAGCTGTTTTTT
TRBV13	-	-	TRBJ2-7	CASSLSYEQYF	TGTGCCAGCAGCTTAAGCTACGAGCAGTACTTC
TRBV20-1	-	-	TRBJ1-1	CSASKGGTKNTEAFF	TGCAGTGCTAGTAAAGGAGGAACAAAGAACACTGAAGCTTTCTTT
TRBV5-1	-	TRBD2	TRBJ2-1	CASSLPSGRGSNEQFF	TGCGCCAGCAGCCTCCCTAGCGGCCGGGGGTCCAATGAGCAGTTCTTC
TRBV10-2	-	-	TRBJ2-1	CASSEFRANSYNEQFF	TGCGCCAGCAGTGAGTTCCGAGCGAACTCCTACAATGAGCAGTTCTTC
TRBV5-5	-	TRBD2	TRBJ2-7	CASSFGLAGGYEQYF	TGTGCCAGCAGCTTTGGACTAGCGGGAGGATACGAGCAGTACTTC
TRBV7-9	-	-	TRBJ2-7	CASSRTGTTGNEQYF	TGTGCCAGCAGCCGAACCGGAACAACAGGGAACGAGCAGTACTTC
TRBV27	-	-	TRBJ2-1	CTSSLTGWNGQFF	TGTACCAGCAGTCTGACTGGGTGGAATGGGCAGTTCTTC
TRBV19	-	-	TRBJ1-6	CATRGQRHSPLHF	TGTGCCACCAGGGGTCAGAGACATTCACCCCTCCACTTT
TRBV6-1	once	TRBD1	TRBJ1-6	CASSDPGQGNSPLHF	TGTGCCAGCAGTGACCCGGGACAGGGTAATTCACCCCTCCACTTT
TRBV5-1	-	TRBD1	TRBJ2-2	CASSLRGRSVTGELFF	TGCGCCAGCAGCTTGAGGGGGCGCAGCGTCACCGGGGAGCTGTTTTTT
TRBV5-4	once	TRBD2	TRBJ2-3	CASRLGIAGADTQYF	TGTGCCAGCAGGCTTGGAATAGCGGGAGCAGATACGCAGTATTTT
TRBV19	-	-	TRBJ2-5	CASSTGTLSQETQYF	TGTGCCAGTAGTACCGGGACACTCTCCCAAGAGACCCAGTACTTC
TRBV3-1/TRBV3-2	-	-	TRBJ1-4	CASSISDRGPRNEKLFF	TGTGCCAGCAGTATATCTGACCGCGGGCCTCGAAATGAAAAACTGTTTTTT
TRBV7-3	-	TRBD2	TRBJ2-3	CASSPTSGVADTQYF	TGTGCCAGCAGCCCCACTAGCGGAGTGGCAGATACGCAGTATTTT
TRBV28	once	-	TRBJ1-5	CASSQTGNQPQHF	TGTGCCAGCAGCCAGACCGGGAATCAGCCCCAGCATTTT
TRBV4-3	-	-	TRBJ1-2	CASSQDLAGYGYTF	TGCGCCAGCAGCCAAGATCTCGCGGGATATGGCTACACCTTC
TRBV2	-	-	TRBJ1-4	CASQVGPLWEKLFF	TGTGCCAGCCAGGTGGGGCCCCTGTGGGAAAAACTGTTTTTT
TRBV28	-	-	TRBJ1-2	CASSQSDRRNYGYTF	TGTGCCAGCAGTCAATCGGACAGAAGGAACTATGGCTACACCTTC
TRBV5-4	-	-	TRBJ1-6	CATTPRTDNSPLHF	TGTGCCACCACCCCCCGGACAGATAATTCACCCCTCCACTTT
TRBV20-1	few	-	TRBJ1-2	CSAPTENGYTF	TGCAGTGCTCCGACCGAGAATGGCTACACCTTC
TRBV10-3	-	TRBD1	TRBJ1-3	CAISTTGFGNTIYF	TGTGCCATCAGTACGACAGGGTTTGGAAACACCATATATTTT
TRBV7-3	-	-	TRBJ2-3	CASSLTGPDTQYF	TGTGCCAGCAGCTTAACCGGGCCAGATACGCAGTATTTT
TRBV19	-	-	TRBJ2-7	CATQGGSYEQYF	TGTGCCACCCAAGGGGGATCCTACGAGCAGTACTTC
TRBV10-3	-	-	TRBJ2-3	CAISDMADTQYF	TGTGCCATCAGTGACATGGCGGATACGCAGTATTTT
TRBV10-3	-	TRBD1	TRBJ1-2	CAISSGTGFLGYTF	TGTGCCATCAGCTCCGGGACAGGGTTCCTTGGCTACACCTTC
TRBV11-2	-	TRBD2	TRBJ2-7	CASSGHPGLASEQYF	TGTGCCAGCAGCGGACACCCGGGACTAGCTTCCGAGCAGTACTTC
TRBV6-1	-	-	TRBJ1-4	CASSDGLNEKLFF	TGTGCCAGCAGTGACGGCCTTAATGAAAAACTGTTTTTT